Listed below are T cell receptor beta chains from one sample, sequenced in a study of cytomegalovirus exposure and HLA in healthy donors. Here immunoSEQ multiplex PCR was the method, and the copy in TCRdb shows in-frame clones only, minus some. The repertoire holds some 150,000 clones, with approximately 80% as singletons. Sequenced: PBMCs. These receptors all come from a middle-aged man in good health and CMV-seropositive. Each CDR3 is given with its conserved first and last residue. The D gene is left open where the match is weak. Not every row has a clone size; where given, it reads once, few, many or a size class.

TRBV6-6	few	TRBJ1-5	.	CASSSGGHLSNQPQHF	TGTGCCAGCAGCTCGGGGGGACATCTTAGCAATCAGCCCCAGCATTTT
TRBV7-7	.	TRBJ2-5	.	CASSKRGQETQYF	TGTGCTAGCAGCAAACGAGGTCAAGAGACCCAGTACTTC
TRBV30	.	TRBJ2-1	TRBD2	CAWSAGTSGPNEQFF	TGTGCCTGGAGTGCCGGGACTAGCGGGCCTAATGAGCAGTTCTTC
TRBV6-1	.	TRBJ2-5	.	CASSHVTAGVKTQYF	TGTGCCAGCAGCCACGTCACCGCCGGAGTGAAGACCCAGTACTTC
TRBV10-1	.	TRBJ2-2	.	CASSRGGGELFF	TGCGCCAGCAGCCGCGGAGGCGGGGAGCTGTTTTTT
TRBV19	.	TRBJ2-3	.	CASSIRASKYTDTQYF	TGTGCCAGTAGTATCAGGGCTTCTAAATACACAGATACGCAGTATTTT
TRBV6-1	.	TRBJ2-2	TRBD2	CASSENLAGGNTGELFF	TGTGCCAGCAGTGAAAACCTAGCGGGAGGGAACACCGGGGAGCTGTTTTTT
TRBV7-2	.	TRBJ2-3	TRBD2	CASSLAPAGGRADTQYF	TGTGCCAGCAGCTTAGCGCCAGCGGGGGGGCGTGCAGATACGCAGTATTTT
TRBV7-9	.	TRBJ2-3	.	CASSPGADTQYF	TGTGCCAGCAGCCCCGGGGCAGATACGCAGTATTTT
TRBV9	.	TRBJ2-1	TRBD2	CASSVVPRPAGNNEQFF	TGTGCCAGCAGCGTAGTTCCCCGGCCAGCGGGGAACAATGAGCAGTTCTTC
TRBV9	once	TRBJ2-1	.	CASSPHLQATGNEQFF	TGTGCCAGCAGCCCTCATTTACAGGCGACTGGGAATGAGCAGTTCTTC
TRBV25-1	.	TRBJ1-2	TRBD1	CASSPGTGYGYTF	TGTGCCAGCAGTCCTGGGACAGGGTATGGCTACACCTTC
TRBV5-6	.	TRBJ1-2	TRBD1	CASSLADRGYTF	TGTGCCAGCAGCTTGGCGGACAGGGGCTACACCTTC
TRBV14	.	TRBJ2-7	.	CASSQGYGDYEQYF	TGTGCCAGCAGCCAAGGGTACGGGGACTACGAGCAGTACTTC
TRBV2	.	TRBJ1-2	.	CAILDSANYGYTF	TGTGCCATCCTGGACAGTGCTAACTATGGCTACACCTTC
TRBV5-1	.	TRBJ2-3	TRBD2	CASSLNGGGTDTQYF	TGCGCCAGCAGCTTGAACGGGGGGGGCACAGATACGCAGTATTTT
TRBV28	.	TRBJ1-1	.	CASSLRGTEAFF	TGTGCCAGCAGTTTAAGGGGGACTGAAGCTTTCTTT
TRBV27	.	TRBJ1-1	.	CASSFNRDTEAFF	TGTGCCAGCAGTTTCAACAGGGACACTGAAGCTTTCTTT
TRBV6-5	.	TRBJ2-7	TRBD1	CASSYRRGPYEQYF	TGTGCCAGCAGTTACAGAAGGGGGCCCTACGAGCAGTACTTC
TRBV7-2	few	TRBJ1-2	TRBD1	CASSPRQGGNGGYTF	TGTGCCAGCAGCCCCCGACAGGGCGGTAACGGAGGCTACACCTTC